One T cell receptor (beta chain) is described in this entry. Its antigen is currently not known. Base qualities are missing; no much larger clone stands one base away. This record belongs to a study of shared clonotypes between healthy human individuals (dated by TCRdb to 2018 to 2020). Study-wide context: The cohort comprised two women and three men aged 18 to 49 years. Leukapheresis yielded between about 0.9 and 9.5 billion PBMCs per donor. Different laboratories and diverse techniques were used to prepare libraries and sequence TCR repertoires, to increase sequencing depth and limit assay-specific biases. For each donor, CD4 naive and CD4 memory were each given three plates, CD8 naive was given two plates, and CD8 memory was given one plate. The study deeply sequenced blood TCR repertoires of about 5 healthy adults to estimate repertoire size and the extent of clonotype sharing between individuals.

Using the deep immunoSEQ assay, TCR CDR3 regions were amplified from genomic DNA by multiplex PCR. Genomic DNA extracted from each cell subset was distributed evenly over all wells of several immunoSEQ 96-well plates, and each plate served as one replicate. Each replicate PCR for sorted subsets received 150 to 250 ng genomic DNA, equal to about 30,000 T cell genomes. Purified libraries were quantified with a Qubit 3.0 fluorometer, sized on a Bioanalyzer 2100, and re-quantified with the KAPA Library Quantification kit. Each immunoSEQ 96-well plate was sequenced on its own single-read 150-cycle Illumina NextSeq 550 flow cell. From the authors' description of their analysis: Because the immunoSEQ output included only junctional sequences and no quality scores, the filtering could not be the same as the filtering used for full-length reads. Sequences were annotated with PyIR, a Python wrapper for IgBLAST v1.9, and V/J genes and CDR3 were assigned using IMGT germline references. Reads were filtered out if the reads had weak V/J assignments (E-value above 1e-6), no CDR3, stop codons, out-of-frame junctions, or ambiguous translated residues. V3J clonotypes were defined as sequences sharing an identical inferred V gene, J gene, and CDR3 amino acid sequence. Percentage overlap between repertoires was calculated by dividing the number of shared unique clonotypes by the size of the smaller repertoire. Three approaches were used to assess repertoire richness: RTK rarefaction, the Chao1 estimator, and Recon v2.1 estimates of unobserved clonotypes. OLGA was used to compute generation probabilities for all TCRbeta clonotypes that the gDNA method yielded from a handful of donors. In TCRdb, the immuneACCESS table is reduced to in-frame sequences with V and J assigned. These tables do not hold every clone; where another copy was compared, an unresolved V gene accounts for under half, and the others remain unexplained. Clonal size and the V and J genes are those of that table, whereas D and trimming came from the DNA. The sample data list over 2,000,000 clones, and 85% to 95% of these were observed just once. About 1.6% of the sample belongs to the ten largest clones.

Results and caveats for the whole study, not just this receptor: The genetic and exposure-history diversity represented was limited by the small number of donors. Higher generation probabilities were observed for clonotypes shared by all four sorted-subset donors than for non-shared clonotypes. Based on pairwise subsampling, the degree of clonotype sharing among donors was expected to be affected by sequencing depth. Sampling was restricted to blood, and TCR repertoires in tissues likely differ from the TCR repertoires found in blood. Sharing across several donors was observed for roughly 5% of naive CD4, 3% to 4% of naive CD8, roughly 2.4% of memory CD4, and less than 0.45% of memory CD8 clonotypes. Estimated clonotype richness was generally larger for naive than for memory subsets. Even with the large sequencing depth, rarefaction of the sorted-subset datasets indicated that sequencing was incomplete.

The CDR1 and CDR2 encoded by the germline V gene are SGHVS and FNYEAQ. Measured from the cysteine to the phenylalanine, the CDR3 is 14 residues long. Solely the CDR3 DNA is kept, with 42 bases framed from the first base. The V end loses 1 base and the J end loses 4 bases, and a stretch of 9 bases separates them. CD8 naive samples were obtained by positive selection for CCR7 among CD45RO-negative cells, yielding a CD45RA+CCR7+ population from which TemRA cells were excluded. The donors were healthy, HIV-negative adults with no recently reported acute infections or vaccinations. All donors were Caucasian adults living in Nashville, Tennessee, USA. Blood was obtained by leukapheresis, after which PBMCs were separated by Ficoll-Histopaque density gradient centrifugation and cryopreserved in liquid nitrogen vapor phase. Analytical flow cytometry was used to check the purity and quantity of every magnetically sorted T cell population. Each sorted fraction had its genomic DNA isolated and then quantified by UV absorbance on a Nanodrop 2000c.

Sequencing input: naive CD8+ T cells from PBMCs. The sample's cell subset or site label, decoded: CD45RA+CCR7+. This clonotype originated in a man aged 18 to 35 in good health. Some clones in this sample may be carry-over from other donors' samples. The rearranged chain carries TRBV7-6 and TRBJ2-3; no D gene is confidently identified. The bases read TGTGCCAGCAGCTTAGGGACGGGCCCAGATACGCAGTATTTT. This gives the protein CASSLGTGPDTQYF. With the portions outside the CDR3 filled from the reference TRBV7-6 and TRBJ2-3 genes, the complete variable region becomes GAGVSQSPRYKVTKRGQDVALRCDPISGHVSLYWYRQALGQGPEFLTYFNYEAQQDKSGLPNDRFSAERPEGSISTLTIQRTEQRDSAMYRCASSLGTGPDTQYFGPGTRLTVL.